This T cell receptor beta chain was captured by sequencing in a study of cytomegalovirus exposure and HLA in healthy donors. Across the study: A preliminary data release comprised 80 million to 95 million unique TCRs obtained from HLA-typed donors. Notes on the study in general: Researchers had no immune exposure information except CMV serostatus available. When presence/absence was analysed, sequencing depth was taken to be roughly uniform across donors. TCR beta sequences reportedly predicted the HLA-A and HLA-B alleles of most subjects accurately.

V lost 0 bases to trimming and J lost 8 bases, with 11 bases between them. CDR1 is LGHNA and CDR2 is YSLEER in the germline V gene. This CDR3 contains 15 residues. A multiplex PCR was run with 60 Vbeta primers and 13 Jbeta primers. The assay was immunoSEQ multiplex PCR, and TCRdb's table has in-frame clones only and misses some. Among more than 85,000 clones, 76% were seen once, and the ten largest hold about an eighth. Only one count was recorded for this clone. As yet, its antigen is unknown. This chain links TRBV4-3 with TRBJ1-6; D gene uncertain. Sequenced input: PBMCs. The receptor comes from a man aged 30 to 45 in good health and CMV-seropositive. The CDR3 DNA is TGCGCCAGCAGCCAAGACGAGGAAGGTTATTCACCCCTCCACTTT. It is translated as CASSQDEEGYSPLHF.